This T cell receptor (beta chain) was observed in a study of CD4 T cells in relation to SARS-CoV-2 and coronaviruses. As for the study in general: PBMCs were cultured with antigen for roughly 11 days before TCR beta sequencing.

As concerns this clone: What it binds is unknown.

Germline V gives CDR1 SGHTA, CDR2 FQGNSA. There are 14 residues in the CDR3. The V gene lost 5 bases and the J gene lost 4 bases, with 11 bases spanning the gap. Before the COVID-19 pandemic, during about 2011-2019, CD4+ T cells were taken from unexposed donors. Isolation of CD4+ T cells took place after less than 13 days in culture. Testing used SARS-CoV-2 S/N and four cold-coronavirus spikes on unexposed-donor CD4+ T cells, cells permitting. Cultures received half-medium IL-2 refreshes on days 3 and 7. Sequencing was performed with immunoSEQ multiplex PCR; in TCRdb, only in-frame clones are kept and a portion is missing. This sample carries about 20,000 clones, roughly four fifths of them seen once, and the ten largest clones take 20% to 25%.

The sample comprised CD4+ T cells from PBMCs, cultured in vitro. The chain links TRBV7-2 to TRBJ1-4; tentative D call: TRBD1 (5 bases). This receptor was obtained from a human donor in good health. The CDR3 nucleotides are TGTGCCAGCAGCCCAGGACAAATTAATGAAAAACTGTTTTTT. Translating it yields CASSPGQINEKLFF. The full variable domain, with the rest looked up from reference TRBV7-2 and TRBJ1-4, is GAGVSQSPSNKVTEKGKDVELRCDPISGHTALYWYRQSLGQGLEFLIYFQGNSAPDKSGLPSDRFSAERTGGSVSTLTIQRTQQEDSAVYLCASSPGQINEKLFFGSGTQLSVL.